The rows below give T cell receptor beta chains drawn from one sample of a study of blood T cell repertoires in COVID-19. Generated by immunoSEQ multiplex PCR, the TCRdb table keeps only in-frame clones and is missing some. There are 93,000 or so clones in the sample; 87% occur only once, and 5% to 7.5% lies in the top ten. The sequenced material came from peripheral blood. The receptor set was obtained from a human donor in a cohort sampled during active COVID-19. Each CDR3 is given with its conserved first and last residue. D genes are given only for firm matches. The size entry is marked missing in some rows and otherwise reads once, few, many or a size class.

d_call: TRBD1; clone_size: -; v_call: TRBV12-3/TRBV12-4; j_call: TRBJ1-1; cdr3_aa: CASSIQGYTEAFF; cdr3_nt: TGTGCCAGCAGTATACAGGGGTACACTGAAGCTTTCTTT
d_call: -; clone_size: -; v_call: TRBV11-2; j_call: TRBJ1-5; cdr3_aa: CASSLGGQPRQPQHF; cdr3_nt: TGTGCCAGCAGCTTAGGTGGACAGCCTCGTCAGCCCCAGCATTTT
d_call: TRBD1; clone_size: once; v_call: TRBV30; j_call: TRBJ2-7; cdr3_aa: CAWGEQGFYEQYF; cdr3_nt: TGTGCCTGGGGTGAACAGGGGTTCTACGAGCAGTACTTC
d_call: TRBD2; clone_size: -; v_call: TRBV28; j_call: TRBJ2-3; cdr3_aa: CASIRTSGSTSDTQYF; cdr3_nt: TGTGCCAGCATCAGGACTAGCGGGAGCACCTCAGATACGCAGTATTTT
d_call: -; clone_size: once; v_call: TRBV28; j_call: TRBJ1-2; cdr3_aa: CASSRTVAGYTF; cdr3_nt: TGTGCCAGCAGTCGGACAGTCGCTGGCTACACCTTC
d_call: TRBD1; clone_size: once; v_call: TRBV28; j_call: TRBJ1-4; cdr3_aa: CASTVAGQGDEKLFF; cdr3_nt: TGTGCCAGCACCGTAGCGGGACAGGGTGACGAAAAACTGTTTTTT
d_call: TRBD2; clone_size: -; v_call: TRBV7-3; j_call: TRBJ2-1; cdr3_aa: CASSKSGMGYNEQFF; cdr3_nt: TGTGCCAGCAGCAAAAGCGGGATGGGCTACAATGAGCAGTTCTTC
d_call: TRBD2; clone_size: -; v_call: TRBV4-2; j_call: TRBJ2-7; cdr3_aa: CASSPRGLAGVRRAYEQYF; cdr3_nt: TGTGCCAGCAGCCCGAGGGGGCTAGCGGGAGTACGTAGGGCCTACGAGCAGTACTTC
d_call: TRBD1; clone_size: -; v_call: TRBV3-1/TRBV3-2; j_call: TRBJ1-1; cdr3_aa: CASSQGTGKGAFF; cdr3_nt: TGTGCCAGCAGCCAAGGGACAGGGAAGGGAGCTTTCTTT
d_call: -; clone_size: few; v_call: TRBV6-5; j_call: TRBJ1-5; cdr3_aa: CASSYSAEGNQPQHF; cdr3_nt: TGTGCCAGCAGTTACTCGGCGGAAGGCAATCAGCCCCAGCATTTT
d_call: -; clone_size: -; v_call: TRBV12-3/TRBV12-4; j_call: TRBJ1-1; cdr3_aa: CASSLGHEAFF; cdr3_nt: TGTGCCAGCAGTTTGGGGCATGAAGCTTTCTTT
d_call: -; clone_size: once; v_call: TRBV28; j_call: TRBJ2-3; cdr3_aa: CASLRTDTQYF; cdr3_nt: TGTGCCAGCCTCCGCACAGATACGCAGTATTTT
d_call: -; clone_size: once; v_call: TRBV3-1/TRBV3-2; j_call: TRBJ2-5; cdr3_aa: CASSHLSGGAGETQYF; cdr3_nt: TGTGCCAGCAGCCACCTGAGTGGGGGGGCGGGGGAGACCCAGTACTTC
d_call: TRBD2; clone_size: -; v_call: TRBV6-5; j_call: TRBJ2-2; cdr3_aa: CASSLAGDGPGELFF; cdr3_nt: TGTGCCAGCAGTCTAGCGGGAGACGGGCCGGGGGAGCTGTTTTTT
d_call: -; clone_size: -; v_call: TRBV10-2; j_call: TRBJ2-3; cdr3_aa: CASSDEEDHTDTQYF; cdr3_nt: TGCGCCAGCAGTGATGAGGAGGATCACACAGATACGCAGTATTTT
d_call: -; clone_size: -; v_call: TRBV28; j_call: TRBJ2-5; cdr3_aa: CASTIKQAETQYF; cdr3_nt: TGTGCCAGCACCATCAAACAGGCAGAGACCCAGTACTTC
d_call: TRBD1; clone_size: -; v_call: TRBV28; j_call: TRBJ1-4; cdr3_aa: CASSSGTGPNEKLFF; cdr3_nt: TGTGCCAGCAGCTCCGGGACAGGGCCAAATGAAAAACTGTTTTTT